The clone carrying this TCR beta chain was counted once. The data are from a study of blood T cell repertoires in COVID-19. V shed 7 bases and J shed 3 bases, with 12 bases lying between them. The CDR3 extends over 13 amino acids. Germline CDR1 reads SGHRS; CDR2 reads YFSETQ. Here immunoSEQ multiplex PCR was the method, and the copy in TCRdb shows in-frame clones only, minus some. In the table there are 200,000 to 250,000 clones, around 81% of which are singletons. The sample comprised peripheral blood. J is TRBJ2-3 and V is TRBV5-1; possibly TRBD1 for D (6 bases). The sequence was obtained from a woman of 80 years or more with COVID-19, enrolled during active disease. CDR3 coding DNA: TGCGCCAGCGGCGTGCAGGGGACAGATACGCAGTATTTT. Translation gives CASGVQGTDTQYF.